Listed here are 7 T cell receptor beta chains from one sample, sequenced in a study of cytomegalovirus exposure and HLA in healthy donors. In the PCR, 60 Vbeta and 13 Jbeta primers were used. The data were produced by immunoSEQ multiplex PCR, yet TCRdb's version contains in-frame clones alone and is incomplete. The data show under 120,000 clones, 55% to 75% seen once. Sample: PBMCs. The receptors here all came from a man aged 30-40 years in good health and CMV-seropositive.

This chain uses TRBV2 with TRBJ1-5; D remains unclear. CDR3 size: 14 residues. The germline gives CDR1 SNHLY, CDR2 FYNNEI. Trimming removed 3 bases from V and 8 bases from J, with 14 bases in between. The CDR3 is CASSEIYADEPQHF. The CDR3, as DNA: TGTGCCAGCAGTGAGATTTATGCGGATGAGCCCCAGCATTTT.

This clone was picked up a small number of times. The chain joins TRBV19 to TRBJ1-1; 8 nucleotides agree with TRBD1. This CDR3 contains 13 residues. The ends lost 6 bases at V and 3 bases at J; junction bases unmatched: 3. CDR1 LNHDA and CDR2 SQIVND come from the germline V gene (reference sequence). This CDR3 is CASRWTGYTEAFF. CDR3 nucleotides: TGTGCCAGTAGATGGACAGGGTACACTGAAGCTTTCTTT.

This chain connects TRBV2 to TRBJ2-7; TRBD1 might be the D (5 bases). Between the trimmed V and J ends, which lost 6 bases and 1 base, there was a span of 10 bases. The germline V gene has CDR1 SNHLY and CDR2 FYNNEI. The CDR3 length is 13 residues. As DNA, the CDR3 is TGTGCCAGCAGGGTTCGACAGTCCTACGAGCAGTACTTC. Amino acids: CASRVRQSYEQYF.

The chain has TRBV7-2 and TRBJ1-5; D uncertain. V lost 3 bases and J 2 bases, leaving 14 bases between the germline ends. Germline CDR1 reads SGHTA; CDR2 reads FQGNSA. This CDR3 contains 16 residues. The chain's CDR3 is CASSLTQVGGNQPQHF. DNA of the CDR3: TGTGCCAGCAGCTTGACCCAGGTCGGGGGCAATCAGCCCCAGCATTTT.

The V call is TRBV7-2, the J call TRBJ1-2, with 8 nucleotides matching TRBD1. V lost 1 base and J lost 4; bases outside the gene matches: 14. The CDR3 extends over 18 amino acids. Germline lookup yields CDR1 SGHTA and CDR2 FQGNSA. The CDR3 nucleotides are TGTGCCAGCAGCTTAGGAGTAGCAACAGGGGGTCAGAGCTATGGCTACACCTTC. Its protein is CASSLGVATGGQSYGYTF. Filled out from reference TRBV7-2 and TRBJ1-2, the complete variable domain reads GAGVSQSPSNKVTEKGKDVELRCDPISGHTALYWYRQSLGQGLEFLIYFQGNSAPDKSGLPSDRFSAERTGGSVSTLTIQRTQQEDSAVYLCASSLGVATGGQSYGYTFGSGTRLTVV.

The rearrangement links TRBV30 to TRBJ2-3; 11 nucleotides agree with TRBD2. Germline CDR1 GTSNPN, CDR2 SVGIG (reference sequence). The CDR3 consists of 16 residues. V shed 0 bases and J 2 bases; nucleotides not matched to a gene: 4. CDR3 residues: CAWSVNSGGATDTQYF. The CDR3 DNA follows: TGTGCCTGGAGTGTGAATAGCGGGGGGGCCACAGATACGCAGTATTTT.

The chain recombines TRBV6-6 with TRBJ2-4; 8 bases align to TRBD1. The CDR3 loop spans 14 amino acids. The germline CDR1 and CDR2 sequences are MNHNY and SVGAGI (reference sequence). Trimming cost V 7 bases and J 0 bases; bases outside gene matches: 2. The CDR3 sequence is CASKTGGAKNIQYF. The CDR3 nucleotides read TGTGCCAGCAAAACAGGGGGAGCCAAAAACATTCAGTACTTC.